Following are 20 T cell receptor beta chains from one sample sequenced in a study of blood T cells in healthy people across ages. Alongside a J-beta primer mix, a sample-barcoded 5' primer served in a second PCR lasting about 7 to 11 cycles. Each CDR3 protein gets one entry after TCRdb re-called the 5' RACE reads with MiXCR. The table has 500,000 to 650,000 distinct CDR3 sequences, about 26% seen once. These same records also appear under a second study, on T cells of mothers and their children.

The sequencing input was blood. These receptors came from a boy aged 2 to 10 in good health.

A remark on this clonotype: The junction departs from the called germline gene at one end, perhaps through a read error. The rearrangement links TRBV7-9 to TRBJ1-4; D is possibly TRBD1 (5 bases). The germline V gene has CDR1 SEHNR and CDR2 FQNEAQ (reference sequence). The CDR3 spans 18 residues. The CDR3 bases are TGTGCCAGCTGCTTAGCGTATAAAACGGGACGGACTAATGAAAAACTGTTTTTT. As protein: CASCLAYKTGRTNEKLFF.

The rearrangement links TRBV28 to TRBJ1-5; D is undetermined. Germline lookup yields CDR1 MDHEN and CDR2 SYDVKM. The V gene lost 3 bases and the J gene lost 4 bases, with 13 bases spanning the gap. The CDR3 sequence is 15 residues long. The CDR3 nucleotides read TGTGCCAGCAGTTTTGTTGAGCACCCTAATCAGCCCCAGCATTTT. This gives the protein CASSFVEHPNQPQHF.

This clonotype was recorded a few times. This chain joins TRBV20-1 and TRBJ2-4, with 7 positions matching TRBD2. CDR3 length: 13 residues. V shed 3 bases and J 1 base; nucleotides not matched to a gene: 0. From germline, CDR1 is DFQATT and CDR2 SNEGSKA (reference sequence). The CDR3 nucleotides are TGCAGTGCTAGGACTAGCGCCAAAAACATTCAGTACTTC. As protein: CSARTSAKNIQYF.

V is TRBV24-1 and J is TRBJ2-2, with D possibly TRBD1 on 6 matching bases. The V and J ends lost 3 bases and 3 bases respectively, with 13 bases between them. Germline CDR1 is KGHDR and CDR2 is SFDVKD. The CDR3 sequence is 16 residues long. CDR3 amino acids: CATSDPRQADTGELFF. The DNA of the CDR3 is TGTGCCACCAGTGATCCACGACAGGCGGACACCGGGGAGCTGTTTTTT.

This clonotype occurred a few times. The genes are TRBV27 and TRBJ2-3; D is ambiguous. Germline assignment: CDR1 MNHEY and CDR2 SMNVEV (reference sequence). This CDR3 is built from 16 residues. Trimming cost V 0 bases and J 2 bases, with 12 bases left between them. CDR3 in amino acids: CASSLSFLQLTDTQYF. Written as DNA, the CDR3 is TGTGCCAGCAGTTTATCCTTTCTTCAGCTCACAGATACGCAGTATTTT.

On this clonotype itself: A junction boundary mismatches the germline segment, possibly from a read error. V usage is TRBV7-9 and J usage is TRBJ2-1; 12 bases agree with TRBD2. The CDR3 consists of 18 residues. Germline V gives CDR1 SEHNR, CDR2 FQNEAQ (reference sequence). CDR3 in DNA: TGTGCCAGCAGCTTTAGGGACCTAGCGGGAGGGCCCTCGTTGACAAAGCTCTTC. Protein: CASSFRDLAGGPSLTKLF.

V and J are TRBV12-3 or TRBV12-4 and TRBJ1-2; possibly TRBD1 for D (6 bases). This CDR3 is built from 15 residues. With 6 bases removed from V and 2 bases from J, the gap between germline ends came to 16 bases. The CDR3 DNA reads TGTGCCAGCAGCCTAACAGGGAACCCCAACTATGGCTACACCTTC. This sequence encodes CASSLTGNPNYGYTF.

J is TRBJ2-6 and V is TRBV5-4; D is unresolved. V lost 4 bases and J 0 bases, leaving 5 bases between the germline ends. Germline CDR1 reads SGHNT; CDR2 reads YYREEE (reference sequence). The CDR3 runs 14 residues. CDR3 DNA: TGTGCCAGCAGCCACCTCTCTGGGGCCAACGTCCTGACTTTC. This translates into CASSHLSGANVLTF. Filled out from reference TRBV5-4 and TRBJ2-6, the complete variable domain reads ETGVTQSPTHLIKTRGQQVTLRCSSQSGHNTVSWYQQALGQGPQFIFQYYREEENGRGNFPPRFSGLQFPNYSSELNVNALELDDSALYLCASSHLSGANVLTFGAGSRLTVL.

This sequence joins TRBV15 and TRBJ1-2; D uncertain. This CDR3 has 12 amino acids. The ends were cut back, 0 bases at V and 8 bases at J, with 7 bases in the middle. CDR1 and CDR2 (germline): LNHNV, YYDKDF (reference sequence). CDR3 DNA sequence: TGTGCCACCAGCAGAGATGAGGCCGGCTACACCTTC. It yields the protein CATSRDEAGYTF.

This rearrangement joins TRBV2 to TRBJ2-5; no firm D call. The end of the DNA fits TRBJ2-7 better, so the J call may be wrong. The CDR3 loop spans 12 amino acids. CDR1 and CDR2 from the germline V gene are SNHLY and FYNNEI. CDR3 sequence reads: CASRADSYEQYF. CDR3 nucleotide sequence: TGTGCCAGCAGGGCGGACTCCTACGAGCAGTACTTC.

The chain carries TRBV10-3 and TRBJ2-5; D is undetermined. The better agreement between TRBJ2-7 and the DNA end casts doubt on the J call. This CDR3 comprises 13 residues. The germline CDR1 and CDR2 sequences are ENHRY and SYGVKD. The CDR3 sequence is CAISEKGLYEQYF. In DNA form, the CDR3 reads TGTGCCATCAGTGAGAAGGGTCTCTACGAGCAGTACTTC.

A few counts support this clonotype. The chain couples TRBV3-1 to TRBJ2-7; D is ambiguous. CDR1 is LGHDT and CDR2 is YNNKEL in the germline V gene (reference sequence). V lost 1 base and J 0 bases, leaving 10 bases between the germline ends. The CDR3 sequence is 15 residues long. The CDR3 nucleotides read TGTGCCAGCAGCCAAGCCCTGGCGAGCTCCTACGAGCAGTACTTC. Its translation is CASSQALASSYEQYF.

The table lists this clonotype with a few counts. The genes are TRBV7-6 and TRBJ1-4; D may be TRBD1 (6 bases). V lost 1 base and J lost 5, with 14 bases in between. The CDR3 contains 16 residues. Germline CDR1 reads SGHVS; CDR2 reads FNYEAQ. The CDR3 nucleotides are TGTGCCAGCAGCTTAGTGGGTGGACAGCCCAATGAAAAACTGTTTTTT. As protein: CASSLVGGQPNEKLFF.

About this clonotype itself: The germline gene is not matched at one end of the junction; a read error may be the cause. V usage is TRBV20-1 and J usage is TRBJ2-5; 8 nucleotides match TRBD2. The CDR3 is 15 residues long. In germline, CDR1 is DFQATT, CDR2 SNEGSKA (reference sequence). The CDR3 sequence is CSVEPAGGVKETRYF. The DNA for the CDR3 is TGCAGTGTTGAGCCGGCGGGAGGAGTCAAAGAGACCCGGTACTTC.

This clonotype was counted ten times or more. V usage is TRBV3-1 and J usage is TRBJ1-1; the D gene is possibly TRBD1 (5 bases). Trimming cost V 3 bases and J 4 bases, with 6 bases left between them. CDR1 and CDR2 (germline): LGHDT, YNNKEL (reference sequence). This CDR3 has 12 residues. CDR3: CASSQGGTEAFF. The DNA for the CDR3 is TGTGCCAGCAGCCAGGGGGGCACTGAAGCTTTCTTT.

This clonotype was seen a few times. The V gene is TRBV6-5, the J gene TRBJ2-5, with 7 positions matching TRBD2. Per the germline V gene, CDR1 is MNHEY and CDR2 is SVGAGI. Trimming at V came to 5 bases and at J to 4 bases, leaving 10 bases not matched to a gene. This CDR3 contains 15 residues. The CDR3 sequence: CASSNLKSGVETQYF. CDR3 coding DNA: TGTGCCAGCAGTAACCTAAAAAGCGGGGTAGAGACCCAGTACTTC.

The V gene is TRBV29-1, the J gene TRBJ2-5; D is perhaps TRBD1 (7 bases). The ends were cut back, 3 bases at V and 5 bases at J, with 10 bases in the middle. The CDR3 runs 12 residues. Germline V gene sequence: CDR1 SQVTM, CDR2 ANQGSEA. CDR3 bases: TGCAGCGTTGACAGGGGGAGGGAGACCCAGTACTTC. This gives the protein CSVDRGRETQYF.

The genes are TRBV6-1 and TRBJ1-1, with D maybe TRBD1 (5 bases). With 9 bases removed from V and 6 bases from J, the gap between germline ends came to 14 bases. Germline CDR1 and CDR2: MNHNS and SASEGT. This CDR3 region has 12 residues. The CDR3 spells CASRGVWAEAFF. The CDR3 DNA sequence: TGTGCCAGTAGAGGGGTTTGGGCTGAAGCTTTCTTT.

This clonotype was picked up a small number of times. The genes are TRBV12-3 or TRBV12-4 and TRBJ2-3; D is possibly TRBD1 (6 bases). V lost 2 bases and J lost 5, with 14 bases in between. This CDR3 is 15 amino acids long. For the CDR3, the DNA is TGTGCCAGCAGTTTACGCAGGGGAAGTGGAGATACGCAGTATTTT. Translating gives CASSLRRGSGDTQYF.

V is TRBV6-5 and J is TRBJ2-2; TRBD1 matches 7 bases. J lost 7 bases, V lost 7 bases, and 3 bases had no gene match. Germline loops: CDR1 MNHEY, CDR2 SVGAGI. The CDR3 loop spans 12 amino acids. CDR3 loop: CASTPGGGELFF. In nucleotides, the CDR3 is TGTGCCAGCACCCCAGGGGGCGGGGAGCTGTTTTTT.